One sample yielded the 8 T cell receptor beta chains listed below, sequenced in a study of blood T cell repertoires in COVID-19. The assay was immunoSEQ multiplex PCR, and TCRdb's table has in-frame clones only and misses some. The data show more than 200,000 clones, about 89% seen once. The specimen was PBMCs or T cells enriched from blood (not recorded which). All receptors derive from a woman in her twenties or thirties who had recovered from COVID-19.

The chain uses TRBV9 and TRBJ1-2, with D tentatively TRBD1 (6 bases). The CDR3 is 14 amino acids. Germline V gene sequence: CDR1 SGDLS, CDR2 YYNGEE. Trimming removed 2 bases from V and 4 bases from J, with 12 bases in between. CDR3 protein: CASSVDSLGYGYTF. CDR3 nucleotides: TGTGCCAGCAGCGTGGACAGTTTGGGCTATGGCTACACCTTC.

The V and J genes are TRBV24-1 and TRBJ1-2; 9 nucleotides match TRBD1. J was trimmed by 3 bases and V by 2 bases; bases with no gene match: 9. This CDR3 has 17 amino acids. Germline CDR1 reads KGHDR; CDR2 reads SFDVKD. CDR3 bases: TGTGCCACCAGTGATTCCGCCGGGACAGGGTATTACTATGGCTACACCTTC. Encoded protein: CATSDSAGTGYYYGYTF.

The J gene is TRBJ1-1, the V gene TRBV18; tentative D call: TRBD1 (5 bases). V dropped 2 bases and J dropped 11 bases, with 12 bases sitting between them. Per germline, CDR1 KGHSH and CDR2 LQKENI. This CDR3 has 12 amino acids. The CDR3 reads CASSPRGSEAFF. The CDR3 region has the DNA TGTGCCAGCTCACCAAGGGGCTCCGAGGCTTTCTTT.

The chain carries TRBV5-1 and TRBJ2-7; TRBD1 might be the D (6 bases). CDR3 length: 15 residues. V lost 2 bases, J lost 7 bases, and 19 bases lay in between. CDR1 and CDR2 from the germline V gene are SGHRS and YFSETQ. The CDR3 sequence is CASSLGQTRAGEQYF. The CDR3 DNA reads TGCGCCAGCAGCTTAGGACAGACCAGGGCCGGGGAGCAGTACTTC.

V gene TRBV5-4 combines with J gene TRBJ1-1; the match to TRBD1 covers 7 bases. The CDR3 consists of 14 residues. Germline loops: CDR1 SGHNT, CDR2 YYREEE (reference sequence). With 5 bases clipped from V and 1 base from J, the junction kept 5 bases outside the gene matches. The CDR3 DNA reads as TGTGCCAGCAGTCGGACAGGACCGAACACTGAAGCTTTCTTT. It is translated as CASSRTGPNTEAFF.

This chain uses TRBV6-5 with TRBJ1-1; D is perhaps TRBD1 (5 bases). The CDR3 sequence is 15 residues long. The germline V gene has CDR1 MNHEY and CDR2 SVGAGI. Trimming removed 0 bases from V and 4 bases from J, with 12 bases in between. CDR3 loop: CASSYSRRRATEAFF. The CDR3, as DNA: TGTGCCAGCAGTTACTCGAGGCGCAGGGCCACTGAAGCTTTCTTT.

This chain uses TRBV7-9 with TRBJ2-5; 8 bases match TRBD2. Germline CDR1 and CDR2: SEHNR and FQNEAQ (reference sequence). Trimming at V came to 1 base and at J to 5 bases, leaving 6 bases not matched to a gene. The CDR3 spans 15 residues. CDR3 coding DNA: TGTGCCAGCAGCTTAGAACCGGGAGGGGGGGAGACCCAGTACTTC. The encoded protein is CASSLEPGGGETQYF.

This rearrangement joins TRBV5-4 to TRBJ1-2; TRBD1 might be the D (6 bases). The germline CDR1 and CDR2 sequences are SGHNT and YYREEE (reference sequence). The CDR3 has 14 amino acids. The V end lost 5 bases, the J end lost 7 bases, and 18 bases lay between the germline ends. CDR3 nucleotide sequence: TGTGCCAGCAGGGCGAGGACAGCCCCGGGTGGCTACACCTTC. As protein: CASRARTAPGGYTF.